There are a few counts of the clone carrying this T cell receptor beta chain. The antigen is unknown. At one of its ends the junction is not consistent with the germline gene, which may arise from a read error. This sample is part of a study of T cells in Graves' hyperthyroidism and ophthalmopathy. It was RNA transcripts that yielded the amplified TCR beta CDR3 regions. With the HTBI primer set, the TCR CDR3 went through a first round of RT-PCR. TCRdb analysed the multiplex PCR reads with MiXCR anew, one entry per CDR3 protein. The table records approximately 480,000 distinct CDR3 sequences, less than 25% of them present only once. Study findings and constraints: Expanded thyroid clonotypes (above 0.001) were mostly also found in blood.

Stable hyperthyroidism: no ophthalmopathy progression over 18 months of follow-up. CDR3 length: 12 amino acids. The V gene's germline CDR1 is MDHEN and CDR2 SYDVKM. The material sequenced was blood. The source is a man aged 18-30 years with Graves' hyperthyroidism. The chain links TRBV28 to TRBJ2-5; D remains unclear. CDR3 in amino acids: CASSLPKQTKYF. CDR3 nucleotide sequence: TGTGCCAGCAGTTTACCCAAGCAGACCAAGTACTTC.